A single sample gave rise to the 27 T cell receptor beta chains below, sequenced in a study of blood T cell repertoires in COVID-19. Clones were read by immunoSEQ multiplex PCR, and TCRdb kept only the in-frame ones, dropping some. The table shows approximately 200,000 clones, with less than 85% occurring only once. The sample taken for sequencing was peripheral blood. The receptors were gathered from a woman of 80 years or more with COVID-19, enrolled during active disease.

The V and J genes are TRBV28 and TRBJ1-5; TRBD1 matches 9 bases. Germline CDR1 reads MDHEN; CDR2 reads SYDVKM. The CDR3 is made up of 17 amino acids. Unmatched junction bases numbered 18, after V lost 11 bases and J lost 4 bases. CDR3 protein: CAGNTRQGGRLNQPQHF. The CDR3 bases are TGTGCCGGAAACACCCGACAGGGGGGGAGACTGAATCAGCCCCAGCATTTT. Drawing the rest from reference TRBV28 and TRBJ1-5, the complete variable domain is DVKVTQSSRYLVKRTGEKVFLECVQDMDHENMFWYRQDPGLGLRLIYFSYDVKMKEKGDIPEGYSVSREKKERFSLILESASTNQTSMYLCAGNTRQGGRLNQPQHFGDGTRLSIL.

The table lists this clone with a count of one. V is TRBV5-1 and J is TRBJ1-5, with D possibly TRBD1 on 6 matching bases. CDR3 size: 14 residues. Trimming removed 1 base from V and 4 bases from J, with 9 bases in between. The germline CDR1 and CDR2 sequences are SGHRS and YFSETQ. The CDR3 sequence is CASSLRGGNQPQHF. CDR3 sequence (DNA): TGCGCCAGCAGCTTGAGGGGGGGTAATCAGCCCCAGCATTTT.

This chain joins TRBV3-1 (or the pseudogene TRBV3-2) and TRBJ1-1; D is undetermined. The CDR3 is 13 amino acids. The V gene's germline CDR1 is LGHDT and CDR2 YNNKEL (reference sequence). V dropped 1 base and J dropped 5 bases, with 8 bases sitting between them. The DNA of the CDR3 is TGTGCCAGCAGCCAAGTTGGCGGGACTGAAGCTTTCTTT. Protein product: CASSQVGGTEAFF.

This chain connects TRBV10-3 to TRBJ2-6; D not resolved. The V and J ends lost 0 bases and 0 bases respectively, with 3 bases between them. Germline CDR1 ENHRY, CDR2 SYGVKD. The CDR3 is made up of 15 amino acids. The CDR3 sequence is CAISESSSGANVLTF. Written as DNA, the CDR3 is TGTGCCATCAGTGAGTCGAGCTCTGGGGCCAACGTCCTGACTTTC.

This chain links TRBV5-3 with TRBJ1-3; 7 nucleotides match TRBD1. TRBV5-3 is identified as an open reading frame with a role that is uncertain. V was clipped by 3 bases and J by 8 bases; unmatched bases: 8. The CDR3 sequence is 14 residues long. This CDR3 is CARSSTGREDTIYF. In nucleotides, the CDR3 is TGTGCCAGAAGCTCGACAGGGCGGGAGGACACCATATATTTT.

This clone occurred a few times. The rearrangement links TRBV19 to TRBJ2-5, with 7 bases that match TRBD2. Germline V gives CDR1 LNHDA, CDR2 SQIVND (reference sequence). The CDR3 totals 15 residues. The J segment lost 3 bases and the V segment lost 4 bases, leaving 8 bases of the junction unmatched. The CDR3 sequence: CASSSLAENEETQYF. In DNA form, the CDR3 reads TGTGCCAGTAGTAGTCTAGCGGAGAACGAAGAGACCCAGTACTTC. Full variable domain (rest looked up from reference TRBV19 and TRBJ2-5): DGGITQSPKYLFRKEGQNVTLSCEQNLNHDAMYWYRQDPGQGLRLIYYSQIVNDFQKGDIAEGYSVSREKKESFPLTVTSAQKNPTAFYLCASSSLAENEETQYFGPGTRLLVL.

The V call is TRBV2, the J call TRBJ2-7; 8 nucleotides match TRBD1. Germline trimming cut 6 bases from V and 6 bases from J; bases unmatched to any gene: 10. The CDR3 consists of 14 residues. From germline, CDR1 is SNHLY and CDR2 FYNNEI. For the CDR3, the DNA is TGTGCCAGCAGATCCAGGACAGGGTCTGGCGAGCAGTACTTC. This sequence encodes CASRSRTGSGEQYF.

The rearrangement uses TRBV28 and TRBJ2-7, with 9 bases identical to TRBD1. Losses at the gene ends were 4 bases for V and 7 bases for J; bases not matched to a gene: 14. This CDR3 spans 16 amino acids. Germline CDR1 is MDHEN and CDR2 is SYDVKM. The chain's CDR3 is CASSYISGTGQGEQYF. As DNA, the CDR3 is TGTGCCAGCAGTTACATATCGGGGACAGGGCAGGGAGAGCAGTACTTC.

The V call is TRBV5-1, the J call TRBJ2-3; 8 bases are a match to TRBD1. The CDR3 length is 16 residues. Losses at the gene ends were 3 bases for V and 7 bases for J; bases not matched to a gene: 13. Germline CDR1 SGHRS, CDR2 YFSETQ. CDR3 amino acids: CASSSRSGQDPHTQYF. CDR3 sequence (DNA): TGCGCCAGCAGCTCCCGATCGGGACAGGACCCTCATACGCAGTATTTT.

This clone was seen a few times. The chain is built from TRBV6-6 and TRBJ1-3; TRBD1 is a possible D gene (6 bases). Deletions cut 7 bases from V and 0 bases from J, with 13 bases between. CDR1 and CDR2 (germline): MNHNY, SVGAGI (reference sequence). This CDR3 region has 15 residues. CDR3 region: CASTQTGDSGNTIYF. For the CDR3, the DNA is TGTGCCAGCACCCAGACAGGCGACTCTGGAAACACCATATATTTT.

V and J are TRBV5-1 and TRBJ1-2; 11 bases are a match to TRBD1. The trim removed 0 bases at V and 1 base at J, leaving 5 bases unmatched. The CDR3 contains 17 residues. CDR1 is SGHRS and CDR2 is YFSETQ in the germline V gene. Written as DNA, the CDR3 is TGCGCCAGCAGCTTGGACGGGACAGGGGGGAGTAACTATGGCTACACCTTC. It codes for CASSLDGTGGSNYGYTF.

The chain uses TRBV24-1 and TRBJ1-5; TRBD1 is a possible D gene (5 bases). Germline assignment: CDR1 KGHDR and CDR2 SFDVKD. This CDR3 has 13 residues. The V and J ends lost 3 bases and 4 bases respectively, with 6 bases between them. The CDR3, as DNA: TGTGCCACCAGTGATAGACAGAATCAGCCCCAGCATTTT. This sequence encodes CATSDRQNQPQHF.

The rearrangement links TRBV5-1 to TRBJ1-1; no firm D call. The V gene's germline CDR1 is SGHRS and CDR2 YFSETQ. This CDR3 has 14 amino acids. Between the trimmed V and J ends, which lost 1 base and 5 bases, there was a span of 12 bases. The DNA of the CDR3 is TGCGCCAGCAGCTTGAATCGGGATCGAACTGAAGCTTTCTTT. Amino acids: CASSLNRDRTEAFF.

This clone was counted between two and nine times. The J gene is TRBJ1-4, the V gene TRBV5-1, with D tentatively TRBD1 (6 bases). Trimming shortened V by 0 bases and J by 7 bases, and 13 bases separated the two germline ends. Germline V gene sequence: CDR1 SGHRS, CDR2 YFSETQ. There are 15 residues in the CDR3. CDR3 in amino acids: CASSLEGRGGEKLFF. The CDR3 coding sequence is TGCGCCAGCAGCTTGGAGGGCAGGGGTGGTGAAAAACTGTTTTTT.

The CDR3 loop is CASSQRFGTMNTGELFF. CDR3 nucleotides: TGCGCCAGCAGCCAACGGTTTGGGACAATGAACACCGGGGAGCTGTTTTTT. The chain couples TRBV4-1 to TRBJ2-2; possible D gene TRBD1, 6 bases. V was trimmed by 2 bases and J by 1 base, leaving 14 bases between them. This CDR3 has 17 residues. Germline V CDR1 and CDR2: MGHRA, YSYEKL.

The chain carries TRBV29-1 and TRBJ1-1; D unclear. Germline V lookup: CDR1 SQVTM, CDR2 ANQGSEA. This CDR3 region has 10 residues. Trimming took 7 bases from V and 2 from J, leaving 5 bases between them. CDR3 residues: CSASNTEAFF. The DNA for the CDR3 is TGCAGCGCTAGCAACACTGAAGCTTTCTTT.

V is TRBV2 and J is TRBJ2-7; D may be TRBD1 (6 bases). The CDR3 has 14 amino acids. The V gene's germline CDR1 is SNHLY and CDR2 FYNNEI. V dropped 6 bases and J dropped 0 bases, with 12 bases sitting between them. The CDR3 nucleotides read TGTGCCAGCAGGGGAAGGGGGAGCTCCTACGAGCAGTACTTC. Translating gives CASRGRGSSYEQYF.

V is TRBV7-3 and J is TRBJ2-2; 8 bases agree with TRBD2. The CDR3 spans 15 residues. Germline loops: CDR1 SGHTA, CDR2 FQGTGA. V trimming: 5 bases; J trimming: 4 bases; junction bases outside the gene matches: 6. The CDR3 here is CASSPSGGLTGELFF. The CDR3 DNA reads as TGTGCCAGCAGCCCAAGCGGGGGTCTCACCGGGGAGCTGTTTTTT.

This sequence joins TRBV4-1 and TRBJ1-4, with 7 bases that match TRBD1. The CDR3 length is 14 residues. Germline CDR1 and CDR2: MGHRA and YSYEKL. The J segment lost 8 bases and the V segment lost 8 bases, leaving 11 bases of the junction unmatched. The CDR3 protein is CASQEPGTVEKLFF. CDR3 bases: TGCGCCAGCCAGGAACCCGGGACAGTCGAAAAACTGTTTTTT.

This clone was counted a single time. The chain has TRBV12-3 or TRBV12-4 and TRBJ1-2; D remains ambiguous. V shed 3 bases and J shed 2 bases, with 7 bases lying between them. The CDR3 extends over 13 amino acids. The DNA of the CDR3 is TGTGCCAGCAGTTTCCAGAAGAACTATGGCTACACCTTC. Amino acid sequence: CASSFQKNYGYTF.

The CDR3 region has the DNA TGTGCCAGCAGCTCGGAGGAATTGAACACTGAAGCTTTCTTT. Translated: CASSSEELNTEAFF. V is TRBV5-4 and J is TRBJ1-1; D not resolved. The germline V gene has CDR1 SGHNT and CDR2 YYREEE (reference sequence). Trimming left V 3 bases short and J 0 bases short, with 9 bases between. CDR3 size: 14 residues.

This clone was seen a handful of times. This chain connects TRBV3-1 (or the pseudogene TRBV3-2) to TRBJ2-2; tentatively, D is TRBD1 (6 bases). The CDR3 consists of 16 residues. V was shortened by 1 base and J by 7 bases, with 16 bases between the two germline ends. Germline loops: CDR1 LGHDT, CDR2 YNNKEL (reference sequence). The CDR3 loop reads CASSQALLIRGGELFF. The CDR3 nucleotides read TGTGCCAGCAGCCAAGCCCTCCTTATCAGGGGCGGGGAGCTGTTTTTT.

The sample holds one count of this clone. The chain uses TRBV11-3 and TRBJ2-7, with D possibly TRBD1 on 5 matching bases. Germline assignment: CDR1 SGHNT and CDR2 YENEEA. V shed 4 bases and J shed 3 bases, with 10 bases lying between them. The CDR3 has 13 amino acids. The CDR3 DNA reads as TGTGCCAGCAGCTGGGGCAGACTCTACGAGCAGTACTTC. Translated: CASSWGRLYEQYF.

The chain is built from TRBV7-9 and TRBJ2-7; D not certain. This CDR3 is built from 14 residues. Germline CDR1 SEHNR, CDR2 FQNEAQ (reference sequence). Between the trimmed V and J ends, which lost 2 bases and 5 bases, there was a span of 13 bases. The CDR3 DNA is TGTGCCAGCAGCTTAAGAGCCGCGGTCAACGAGCAGTACTTC. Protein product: CASSLRAAVNEQYF. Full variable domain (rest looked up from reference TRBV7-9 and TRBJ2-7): DTGVSQNPRHKITKRGQNVTFRCDPISEHNRLYWYRQTLGQGPEFLTYFQNEAQLEKSRLLSDRFSAERPKGSFSTLEIQRTEQGDSAMYLCASSLRAAVNEQYFGPGTRLTVT.

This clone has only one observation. CDR3 amino acids: CASSLGTSGRGEQFF. CDR3 coding DNA: TGTGCCAGCAGCCTCGGGACTAGCGGGAGGGGTGAGCAGTTCTTC. The V gene is TRBV3-1 (or the pseudogene TRBV3-2), the J gene TRBJ2-1, with 16 bases lining up with TRBD2. Germline V lookup: CDR1 LGHDT, CDR2 YNNKEL (reference sequence). J gave up 9 bases and V 4 bases, and 3 bases lay outside the gene matches. CDR3 size: 15 residues.

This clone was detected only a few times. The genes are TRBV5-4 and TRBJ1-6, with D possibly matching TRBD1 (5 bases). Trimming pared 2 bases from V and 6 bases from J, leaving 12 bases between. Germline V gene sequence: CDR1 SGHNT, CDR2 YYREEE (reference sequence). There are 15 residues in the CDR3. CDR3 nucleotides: TGTGCCAGCAGCTTTTCGGCCGGGGGTAATTCACCCCTCCACTTT. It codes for CASSFSAGGNSPLHF.

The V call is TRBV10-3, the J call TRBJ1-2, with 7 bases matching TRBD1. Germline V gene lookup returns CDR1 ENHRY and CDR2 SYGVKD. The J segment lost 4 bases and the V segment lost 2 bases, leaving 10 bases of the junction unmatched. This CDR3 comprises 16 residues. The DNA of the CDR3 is TGTGCCATCAGTGAGCCGGGCGGGCAGGGGGTCTATGGCTACACCTTC. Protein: CAISEPGGQGVYGYTF.